One and the same sample provided the 7 T cell receptor beta chains below, sequenced in a study of graft-versus-host responses after intestinal transplantation. Assay used: immunoSEQ multiplex PCR; TCRdb lists only in-frame clones, some missing. The data show 130,000 or so clones, around 90% seen once. The antigens for these receptors are not known. Sequenced material: unstimulated CD4+ T cells sorted from spleen or lymph node cells, taken before intestinal transplant. The origin of the receptors is a human donor who received an intestinal transplant.

V usage is TRBV11-3 and J usage is TRBJ1-1; perhaps TRBD1 as D (5 bases). The germline CDR1 and CDR2 sequences are SGHNT and YENEEA. The CDR3 consists of 14 residues. The ends were cut back, 5 bases at V and 2 bases at J, with 12 bases in the middle. The CDR3 coding sequence is TGTGCCAGCAGCCCGGGACGGTTCAACACTGAAGCTTTCTTT. Encoded protein: CASSPGRFNTEAFF.

This sequence joins TRBV28 and TRBJ2-1; D may be TRBD1 (5 bases). Deletions cut 8 bases from V and 0 bases from J, with 17 bases between. The CDR3 has 16 residues. The germline V gene encodes CDR1 MDHEN and CDR2 SYDVKM. The CDR3 loop is CASSSSRANSYNEQFF. DNA for the CDR3: TGTGCCAGCTCTTCAAGCAGGGCCAACTCCTACAATGAGCAGTTCTTC.

The chain carries TRBV2 and TRBJ1-5, with D maybe TRBD1 (6 bases). In germline, CDR1 is SNHLY, CDR2 FYNNEI. Trimming shortened V by 3 bases and J by 4 bases, and 13 bases separated the two germline ends. The CDR3 covers 15 residues. The CDR3 spells CASSEWQGMNQPQHF. The DNA of the CDR3 is TGTGCCAGCAGTGAGTGGCAGGGGATGAATCAGCCCCAGCATTTT.

The J gene is TRBJ1-1, the V gene TRBV5-1, with 7 bases fitting TRBD1. Germline CDR1 reads SGHRS; CDR2 reads YFSETQ. The CDR3 sequence is 14 residues long. V shed 0 bases, J shed 5 bases, and the junction held 4 bases outside the gene matches. The CDR3 loop is CASSLGTGETEAFF. The CDR3 nucleotides read TGCGCCAGCAGCTTGGGAACAGGGGAAACTGAAGCTTTCTTT.

The gene calls are TRBV6-4 and TRBJ2-1; 14 nucleotides align to TRBD2. Germline lookup yields CDR1 MRHNA and CDR2 SNTAGT. CDR3 size: 17 residues. With 0 bases clipped from V and 6 bases from J, the junction kept 4 bases outside the gene matches. CDR3 in amino acids: CASSDSTSGRAVNEQFF. CDR3 nucleotide sequence: TGTGCCAGCAGTGACTCGACTAGCGGGAGGGCCGTCAATGAGCAGTTCTTC.

The chain employs TRBV27 and TRBJ2-6; 9 nucleotides match TRBD1. Germline-derived CDR1 and CDR2 are MNHEY and SMNVEV (reference sequence). Trimming at V came to 8 bases and at J to 1 base, leaving 6 bases not matched to a gene. The CDR3 has 16 residues. CDR3 coding DNA: TGTGCCAGCGGCGGGACAGGGAAGTCTGGGGCCAACGTCCTGACTTTC. Translating it yields CASGGTGKSGANVLTF.

The chain combines TRBV27 with TRBJ2-1, with 7 bases lining up with TRBD2. CDR3 length equals 18 residues. The V segment lost 6 bases and the J segment 4 bases; nucleotides outside the gene matches: 18. In germline, CDR1 is MNHEY, CDR2 SMNVEV (reference sequence). The CDR3 loop is CASRAGQGRREKYNEQFF. Here the CDR3 DNA reads TGTGCCAGCAGGGCAGGGCAGGGCAGGCGGGAGAAATACAATGAGCAGTTCTTC.